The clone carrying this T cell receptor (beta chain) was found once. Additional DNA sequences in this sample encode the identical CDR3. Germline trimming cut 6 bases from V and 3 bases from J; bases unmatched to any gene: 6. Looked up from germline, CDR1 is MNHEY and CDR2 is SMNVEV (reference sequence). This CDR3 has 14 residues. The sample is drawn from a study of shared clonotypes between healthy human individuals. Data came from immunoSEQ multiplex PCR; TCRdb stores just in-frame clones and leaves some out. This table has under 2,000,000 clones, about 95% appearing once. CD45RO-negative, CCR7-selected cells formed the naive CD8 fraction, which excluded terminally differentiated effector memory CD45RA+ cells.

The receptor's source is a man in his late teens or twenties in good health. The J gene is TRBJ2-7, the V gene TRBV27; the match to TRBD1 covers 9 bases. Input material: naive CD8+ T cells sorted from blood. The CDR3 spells CASSPGQGFYEQYF. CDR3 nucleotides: TGTGCCAGCAGCCCCGGACAGGGGTTCTACGAGCAGTACTTC.